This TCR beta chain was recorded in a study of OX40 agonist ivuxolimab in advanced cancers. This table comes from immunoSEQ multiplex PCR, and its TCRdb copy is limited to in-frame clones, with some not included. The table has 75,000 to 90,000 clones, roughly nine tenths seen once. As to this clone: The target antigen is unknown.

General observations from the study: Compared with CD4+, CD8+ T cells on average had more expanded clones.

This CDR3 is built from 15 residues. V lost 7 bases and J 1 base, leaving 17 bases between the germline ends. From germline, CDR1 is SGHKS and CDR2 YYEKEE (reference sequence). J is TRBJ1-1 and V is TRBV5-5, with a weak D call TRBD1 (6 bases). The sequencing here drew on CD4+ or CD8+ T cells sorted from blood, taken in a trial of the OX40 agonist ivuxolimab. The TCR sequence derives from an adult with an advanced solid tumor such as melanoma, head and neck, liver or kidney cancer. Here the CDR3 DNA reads TGTGCCAGCTTCCCTACAGGGCTTCGGAACACTGAAGCTTTCTTT. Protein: CASFPTGLRNTEAFF.